This T cell receptor (beta chain) was obtained from a study of beta chain features in type 1 diabetes. This clone was counted a few times. cDNA synthesis used the whole RNA isolate, giving expressed TCRB sequences. Only in-frame clones appear in the TCRdb table, and some are missing; sequencing was by immunoSEQ multiplex PCR. The table lists roughly 350,000 clones, 8% to 13% of them singletons. The TCR was taken from a woman aged 25 to 39 in good health. The specimen was naive CD4+ T cells from blood.

This chain's CDR3 is CASKPGTSGRSFF. CDR3 DNA sequence: TGTGCCAGCAAACCCGGGACTAGCGGGAGATCCTTCTTC. The chain links TRBV6-6 to TRBJ2-1; 14 bases fit TRBD2. There are 13 residues in the CDR3. Germline CDR1 reads MNHNY; CDR2 reads SVGAGI (reference sequence). The V segment lost 7 bases and the J segment 16 bases; nucleotides outside the gene matches: 9.